This T cell receptor (beta chain) is drawn from a study of blood T cells in healthy people across ages. The use of a sample-barcoded 5' primer and a J-beta primer mix characterized a second PCR of roughly 6 to 12 cycles. Per sample, CDR3-containing paired-end reads numbered at least 2.5 million. MiXCR, applied by TCRdb to the 5' RACE reads, yields one record per CDR3 protein. The sample includes roughly 1.7 million distinct CDR3 sequences, about 35% of them seen just once. A few counts support this clonotype. A minimum of 6.5 million PBMCs was isolated per sample. The CDR3 loop spans 14 amino acids. V gave up 4 bases and J gave up 2 bases, with 13 bases separating them. Germline V gene sequence: CDR1 SGHRS, CDR2 YFSETQ.

Sequencing was carried out using blood. J is TRBJ2-7 and V is TRBV5-1; weak D call: TRBD1 (6 bases). This TCR was sampled from a woman in her twenties or thirties in good health. CDR3 nucleotides: TGCGCCAGCAGCAACGGGGACAATCCCTACGAGCAGTACTTC. Protein: CASSNGDNPYEQYF.